Following are 15 T cell receptor beta chains from one sample sequenced in a study of OX40 agonist ivuxolimab in advanced cancers. The repertoire was sequenced with immunoSEQ multiplex PCR; TCRdb's copy has only in-frame clones and lacks some. The top ten hold approximately 4.4% of the sample, which has 50,000 or so clones, roughly 89% seen once. This sample comprised CD4+ or CD8+ T cells sorted from blood, obtained in a trial of the OX40 agonist ivuxolimab. These receptors all stem from an adult with an advanced solid tumor such as melanoma, head and neck, liver or kidney cancer.

V gene TRBV28 combines with J gene TRBJ1-5; D remains unclear. V shed 5 bases and J shed 9 bases, with 17 bases lying between them. There are 14 residues in the CDR3. Per the germline V gene, CDR1 is MDHEN and CDR2 is SYDVKM. CDR3 DNA: TGTGCCAGCAGTACCCCGCCAGGCGGCGGGCCCCAGCATTTT. Its protein is CASSTPPGGGPQHF.

J is TRBJ1-1 and V is TRBV7-9, with 7 bases identical to TRBD1. This CDR3 spans 14 amino acids. With V trimmed by 5 bases and J by 2 bases, 5 bases remained unmatched. Germline values: CDR1 SEHNR, CDR2 FQNEAQ (reference sequence). The CDR3 coding sequence is TGTGCCAGCAGCCGGACAGGCCTAAACACTGAAGCTTTCTTT. This sequence encodes CASSRTGLNTEAFF.

The V gene is TRBV10-3, the J gene TRBJ1-2; D call uncertain. V lost 4 bases to trimming and J lost 6 bases, with 15 bases between them. The CDR3 spans 14 residues. CDR1 is ENHRY and CDR2 is SYGVKD in the germline V gene. The CDR3 spells CAISVGGWGDGYTF. The CDR3 region has the DNA TGTGCCATCAGTGTAGGCGGTTGGGGAGATGGCTACACCTTC.

The chain links TRBV6-1 to TRBJ2-3; D is unresolved. Germline V gives CDR1 MNHNS, CDR2 SASEGT. V was trimmed by 2 bases and J by 0 bases, leaving 6 bases between them. The CDR3 has 14 residues. The CDR3 sequence is CASSEIYSTDTQYF. CDR3 DNA: TGTGCCAGCAGTGAAATCTACAGCACAGATACGCAGTATTTT.

This clone was seen just once. This chain joins TRBV7-9 and TRBJ2-2; 9 bases map to TRBD1. Germline V lookup: CDR1 SEHNR, CDR2 FQNEAQ (reference sequence). V lost 5 bases to trimming and J lost 5 bases; unmatched junction nucleotides: 12. The CDR3 spans 17 residues. Here the CDR3 reads CASSAHPGQGGTGELFF. The CDR3 nucleotides are TGTGCCAGCAGCGCCCACCCGGGACAGGGAGGTACCGGGGAGCTGTTTTTT.

This sequence joins TRBV15 and TRBJ2-3; 10 bases line up with TRBD2. The V gene's germline CDR1 is LNHNV and CDR2 YYDKDF (reference sequence). The ends lost 1 base at V and 0 bases at J; junction bases unmatched: 4. CDR3 length equals 17 residues. CDR3 nucleotides: TGTGCCACCAGCAGAGCTAGCGGGAGAAGGAGCACAGATACGCAGTATTTT. It codes for CATSRASGRRSTDTQYF.

The rearrangement uses TRBV10-3 and TRBJ1-3; TRBD1 is a possible D gene (5 bases). The V and J ends lost 10 bases and 0 bases respectively, with 13 bases between them. CDR1 ENHRY and CDR2 SYGVKD come from the germline V gene. This CDR3 has 14 amino acids. The CDR3 DNA reads TGTGCCAGCGGGTATGGGGGCTCTGGAAACACCATATATTTT. Translated: CASGYGGSGNTIYF.

This sequence joins TRBV11-1 and TRBJ2-7; D may be TRBD2 (5 bases). V was pared by 4 bases and J by 3 bases, with 7 bases between. This CDR3 is built from 12 residues. Germline values: CDR1 SGHAT, CDR2 FQDESV (reference sequence). The CDR3 bases are TGTGCCAGCAGCTACGACTACTACGAGCAGTACTTC. It translates to CASSYDYYEQYF.

This rearrangement joins TRBV7-2 to TRBJ1-2; a weak D match, TRBD1 (6 bases). The CDR3 is 12 amino acids. V lost 5 bases and J lost 8, with 12 bases in between. CDR1 is SGHTA and CDR2 is FQGNSA in the germline V gene. The CDR3 sequence is CASSRQGLGYTF. The CDR3, as DNA: TGTGCCAGCAGCCGGCAGGGGTTAGGCTACACCTTC.

This clone was seen a handful of times. J is TRBJ2-3 and V is TRBV27, with D unclear. V dropped 6 bases and J dropped 2 bases, with 3 bases sitting between them. Germline V CDR1 and CDR2: MNHEY, SMNVEV (reference sequence). There are 11 residues in the CDR3. CDR3 in DNA: TGTGCCAGCAGCACCACAGATACGCAGTATTTT. It translates to CASSTTDTQYF.

The V and J genes are TRBV7-2 and TRBJ2-2; D may be TRBD1 (5 bases). Per germline, CDR1 SGHTA and CDR2 FQGNSA. V was clipped by 6 bases and J by 4 bases, with 15 bases between them. This CDR3 has 15 residues. The CDR3 bases are TGTGCCAGCAGTCCCAGCTCCAGGGTCACCGGGGAGCTGTTTTTT. Its translation: CASSPSSRVTGELFF.

CDR3 sequence reads: CASSLVQGQETQYF. CDR3 in DNA: TGCGCCAGCAGCTTGGTTCAGGGTCAAGAGACCCAGTACTTC. The chain has TRBV5-1 and TRBJ2-5; D may be TRBD1 (5 bases). Between the trimmed V and J ends, which lost 0 bases and 2 bases, there was a span of 8 bases. CDR3 length: 14 amino acids. Per germline, CDR1 SGHRS and CDR2 YFSETQ.

This chain uses TRBV2 with TRBJ2-1, with 7 bases fitting TRBD2. Unmatched junction bases numbered 7, after V lost 4 bases and J lost 7 bases. Germline V gene sequence: CDR1 SNHLY, CDR2 FYNNEI. The CDR3 has 14 residues. The CDR3 sequence: CASSGTGGRNEQFF. The CDR3 nucleotides read TGTGCCAGCAGTGGAACGGGGGGAAGGAATGAGCAGTTCTTC.

This chain joins TRBV6-5 and TRBJ2-1; 10 bases fit TRBD2. CDR1 and CDR2 (germline): MNHEY, SVGAGI. CDR3 length: 15 residues. After removal of 2 bases from V and 7 bases from J, the junction contained 5 bases not matched to a gene. For the CDR3, the DNA is TGTGCCAGCAGTTACGGTAGCGGGAGGTGGAATGAGCAGTTCTTC. Its protein product is CASSYGSGRWNEQFF.

The rearrangement joins TRBV11-2 to TRBJ2-7; D is perhaps TRBD1 or TRBD2 (5 bases each). The CDR3 totals 18 residues. V lost 1 base and J lost 3, with 22 bases in between. From germline, CDR1 is SGHAT and CDR2 FQNNGV. CDR3 DNA sequence: TGTGCCAGCAGCTTAGCCCCACCGGGGACCGCGGGTGGCTACGAGCAGTACTTC. The encoded protein is CASSLAPPGTAGGYEQYF.